This is a list of T cell receptor beta chains from one sample in a study of blood T cells in healthy people across ages. A single record per CDR3 protein comes from TCRdb applying MiXCR to the 5' RACE reads. The top ten clones hold less than 15% of a sample with hundreds of thousands of distinct CDR3 sequences, under 65% of them seen once. Sample: blood. The receptors originated from a woman of 80 years or more in good health. The CDR3 runs from the conserved cysteine through the conserved F or W. A D gene is named only where the DNA matches it firmly. Some rows have no size entry. The others give once, few or many, or a class for an expanded clone.

>TRBV29-1|14|TRBD1|TRBJ2-7|NA
TGCAGCGTAGCCGGGACAGGGGTTAGCTACGAGCAGTACTTC
CSVAGTGVSYEQYF
>TRBV28|19|TRBD2|TRBJ2-1|once
TGTGCCAGCAGTTTATTTTCGTCTGTAGCGGGAGGACTATACAATGAGCAGTTCTTC
CASSLFSSVAGGLYNEQFF
>TRBV25-1|14|NA|TRBJ2-5|many
TGTGCCAGCAGCAAGTCCCATAACCAAGAGACCCAGTACTTC
CASSKSHNQETQYF
>TRBV27|15|TRBD2|TRBJ2-2|NA
TGTGCCAGCTCCAACGTAGCGGGAAACACCGGGGAGCTGTTTTTT
CASSNVAGNTGELFF
>TRBV15|16|NA|TRBJ2-3|NA
TGTGCCACCAGCAGAGAAGGGACTGGAAGCACAGATACGCAGTATTTT
CATSREGTGSTDTQYF
>TRBV2|15|TRBD1|TRBJ1-4|NA
TGTGCCAGCAGTCAACAGGGGGCTGAGGTGGAAAAACTGTTTTTT
CASSQQGAEVEKLFF
>TRBV27|14|NA|TRBJ2-7|many
TGTGCCAGCAGTTTTGGAAGGTTGAACTACGAGCAGTACTTC
CASSFGRLNYEQYF
>TRBV28|20|TRBD2|TRBJ2-1|NA
TGTGCCAGCAGTTTAAGAGGCCTCGTAGCGGGAGATGTGATTATGAATGAGCAGTTCTTC
CASSLRGLVAGDVIMNEQFF
>TRBV20-1|13|NA|TRBJ2-7|NA
TGCAGTGCTAGAAGAGGGAGTCCCAATGAGCAGTACTTC
CSARRGSPNEQYF
>TRBV4-2|14|NA|TRBJ2-2|NA
TGTGCCAGCAGCCAAGATCGGGTCACCGGGGAGCTGTTTTTT
CASSQDRVTGELFF
>TRBV3-1|15|NA|TRBJ1-2|NA
TGTGCCAGCAGCCAAGGTTCCAGGCTGGGTCATGGCTACACCTTC
CASSQGSRLGHGYTF
>TRBV7-9|14|TRBD1|TRBJ2-1|NA
TGTGCCAGCAGCCCCACAGGGGGTACCAATGAGCAGTTCTTC
CASSPTGGTNEQFF
>TRBV5-1|15|NA|TRBJ2-3|NA
TGCGCCAGCAGCTTGAGCGTAGAATTCACAGATACGCAGTATTTT
CASSLSVEFTDTQYF
>TRBV7-2|16|TRBD2|TRBJ2-3|many
TGTGCCAGCAGCTGGACTAGCGGGACTAGCACAGATACGCAGTATTTT
CASSWTSGTSTDTQYF
>TRBV27|16|NA|TRBJ2-2|NA
TGTGCCAGCAGTCGGGGAGGCGGACAGAACACCGGGGAGCTGTTTTTT
CASSRGGGQNTGELFF
>TRBV11-2|16|TRBD2|TRBJ2-5|NA
TGTGCCAGCAGCCTCCGGGCGGGGGGCTACTACAATGAGCAGTACTTC
CASSLRAGGYYNEQYF
>TRBV29-1|13|TRBD1|TRBJ2-7|NA
TGCAGCGTTCCCGGACAGGGAATCTACGAGCAGTACTTC
CSVPGQGIYEQYF
>TRBV3-1|16|NA|TRBJ1-1|NA
TGTGCCAGCAGCCGCACCCCTCCTATGGTGAACACTGAAGCTTTCTTT
CASSRTPPMVNTEAFF
>TRBV12-3/TRBV12-4|16|TRBD2|TRBJ2-3|NA
TGTGCCAGCTCCTCACGGACTAGCAGCAGCACAGATACGCAGTATTTT
CASSSRTSSSTDTQYF
>TRBV12-3/TRBV12-4|16|NA|TRBJ1-6|many
TGTGCCAGCAGTTTGGGGGGGTCAGGGATCGTGTCACCCCTCCACTTT
CASSLGGSGIVSPLHF
>TRBV28|16|TRBD2|TRBJ2-1|many
TGTGCCAGCAGTTTATGGAGGACTAGCGGGAGTCATGAGCAGTTCTTC
CASSLWRTSGSHEQFF
>TRBV9|15|TRBD2|TRBJ2-5|NA
TGTGCCAGCAGCCAGGGACTAGCGGGGGGAGAGACCCAGTACTTC
CASSQGLAGGETQYF
>TRBV3-1|18|TRBD2|TRBJ2-1|NA
TGTGCCAGCAGCCAAGGTCACGTCCTAGCGGGGGAGTCCAATGAGCAGTTCTTC
CASSQGHVLAGESNEQFF
>TRBV29-1|12|NA|TRBJ2-7|NA
TGCAGCGTTGGGAGGATTCCCTACGAGCAGTACTTC
CSVGRIPYEQYF
>TRBV20-1|15|NA|TRBJ2-7|NA
TGCAGTGCTACACATCCCCGGGACGGCTCCTACGAGCAGTACTTC
CSATHPRDGSYEQYF
>TRBV6-5|12|NA|TRBJ1-1|NA
TGTGCCAGCAAAAGGCCTAGCACTGAAGCTTTCTTT
CASKRPSTEAFF
>TRBV7-9|14|NA|TRBJ2-2|NA
TGTGCCAGCAGCTTATACAAGGACACCGGGGAGCTGTTTTTT
CASSLYKDTGELFF
>TRBV6-2/TRBV6-3|17|TRBD2|TRBJ2-1|NA
TGTGCCAGCAGTTACCCTATGACTAGCGGGGTTAACAATGAGCAGTTCTTC
CASSYPMTSGVNNEQFF
>TRBV9|16|TRBD2|TRBJ2-1|many
TGTGCCAGCAGCCCCAGGGAACGGGGGGGCCTCAATGAGCAGTTCTTC
CASSPRERGGLNEQFF
>TRBV7-9|16|TRBD2|TRBJ2-3|NA
TGTGCCAGCAGCACCCAACTAGCGGCCCCCCGAGATACGCAGTATTTT
CASSTQLAAPRDTQYF
>TRBV20-1|14|TRBD2|TRBJ2-3|NA
TGCAGTGCCCAAGCGGGGGGTGCGGGAGATACGCAGTATTTT
CSAQAGGAGDTQYF
>TRBV5-1|17|TRBD2|TRBJ2-1|many
TGCGCCAGCAGCTTTACAGGACTAGCGGGAGGAAGCGATGAGCAGTTCTTC
CASSFTGLAGGSDEQFF
>TRBV20-1|15|TRBD1|TRBJ1-6|once
TGCAGTGCTAGTCAGGGGGACAGGGGTAATTCACCCCTCCACTTT
CSASQGDRGNSPLHF
>TRBV28|15|TRBD1|TRBJ2-7|few
TGTGCCAGCAGATCCCCAGGGACAGGGGACAATGAGCAGTACTTC
CASRSPGTGDNEQYF
>TRBV11-2|14|NA|TRBJ2-7|NA
TGTGCCAGCAGCTTTGGACTGAGGGCCTACGAGCAGTACTTC
CASSFGLRAYEQYF
>TRBV29-1|14|NA|TRBJ2-2|NA
TGCAGCGCCGCGGACGATCTGGGGACCGGGGAGCTGTTTTTT
CSAADDLGTGELFF
>TRBV12-3/TRBV12-4|13|NA|TRBJ1-5|few
TGTGCCAGCAGTTGGTCTACAGGGTCGCCCCAGCATTTT
CASSWSTGSPQHF
>TRBV20-1|16|NA|TRBJ2-4|few
TGCAGTGCTAGGGATGCGGGGCGGGGCGTCAAAAACATTCAGTACTTC
CSARDAGRGVKNIQYF
>TRBV27|12|NA|TRBJ2-3|many
TGTGCCAGCAGTTTATCACACCCCCCGCAGTATTTT
CASSLSHPPQYF
>TRBV10-3|14|TRBD1|TRBJ2-7|many
TGTGCCATCAGCCGGGACAGGGGAGACTACGAGCAGTACTTC
CAISRDRGDYEQYF
>TRBV4-1|17|TRBD2|TRBJ2-1|many
TGCGCCAGCAGCCAAGAATCACTAGCGGCCTCCTACAATGAGCAGTTCTTC
CASSQESLAASYNEQFF
>TRBV3-1|15|NA|TRBJ2-7|once
TGTGCCAGCAGCCAAGGGGGGACTCCCTCCAACGAGCAGTACTTC
CASSQGGTPSNEQYF
>TRBV6-1|17|NA|TRBJ1-3|many
TGTGCCAGCAGCCTGAAAGGATTATCGGGCTCTGGAAACACCATATATTTT
CASSLKGLSGSGNTIYF
>TRBV7-9|13|NA|TRBJ2-7|many
TGTGCCAGCAGCCGGGACTTATCCTACGAGCAGTACTTC
CASSRDLSYEQYF
>TRBV20-1|13|NA|TRBJ1-2|NA
TGCAGTGCTAGAGATCAAGAGTGGTCTGGCTACACCTTC
CSARDQEWSGYTF
>TRBV6-6|16|TRBD2|TRBJ2-1|NA
TGTGCCAGCAGATTTGCGGGGGGCCGCACCTCCGATGAGCAGTTCTTC
CASRFAGGRTSDEQFF
>TRBV29-1|12|NA|TRBJ1-4|NA
TGCAGCGTTGAGGACAGCTATGAAAAACTGTTTTTT
CSVEDSYEKLFF
>TRBV6-5|15|TRBD1|TRBJ1-3|NA
TGTGCCAGCAGGCTCGGGACAGGGGGCGGAAACACCATATATTTT
CASRLGTGGGNTIYF
>TRBV12-3/TRBV12-4|17|NA|TRBJ2-3|NA
TGTGCCAGCAGCCCCTGGGGAGGAAGGATGGGCGCAGATACGCAGTATTTT
CASSPWGGRMGADTQYF
>TRBV24-1|15|NA|TRBJ2-2|NA
TGTGCCACCGAACCAGAGAAACCGAACGCCGGGGAGCTGTTTTTT
CATEPEKPNAGELFF
>TRBV20-1|14|NA|TRBJ2-5|few
TGCAGTGCTAGGTGGTTCGGGAGTAGGGAGACCCAGTACTTC
CSARWFGSRETQYF
>TRBV6-1|12|NA|TRBJ2-3|NA
TGTGCCAGCAGTGGTTCGGGAGATACGCAGTATTTT
CASSGSGDTQYF
>TRBV15|15|TRBD1|TRBJ2-5|NA
TGTGCCACCAGCAGAGATCAGGGGGCGCAGGAGACCCAGTACTTC
CATSRDQGAQETQYF